The 12 T cell receptor beta chains below were found in one sample sequenced in a study of blood T cell repertoires in COVID-19. Clones were sequenced by immunoSEQ multiplex PCR, and TCRdb holds only the in-frame ones, with some missing. The profile shows roughly 120,000 clones, about three quarters of them singletons. The sequenced sample was peripheral blood. The receptor source for this set is a human donor with acute or convalescent COVID-19. The donor label of this sample is uncertain.

This chain joins TRBV5-1 and TRBJ2-5, with 8 bases that match TRBD1. Germline CDR1 is SGHRS and CDR2 is YFSETQ. J lost 4 bases, V lost 4 bases, and 12 bases had no gene match. This CDR3 region has 16 residues. This CDR3 is CASSPHQGAPRETQYF. The CDR3, as DNA: TGCGCCAGCAGCCCCCACCAGGGGGCGCCCCGAGAGACCCAGTACTTC.

This clone has just one count. The V call is TRBV12-5, the J call TRBJ2-7; TRBD2 aligns across 7 bases. The CDR3 has 16 residues. Germline trimming cut 0 bases from V and 7 bases from J; bases unmatched to any gene: 12. Germline CDR1 is LGHNT and CDR2 is FRNRAP. CDR3 in DNA: TGTGCTAGTGGTTTGGTAGGTTCGGGAGGATTTGGGGAGCAGTACTTC. Its protein is CASGLVGSGGFGEQYF.

The chain couples TRBV6-6 to TRBJ2-3, with 9 bases identical to TRBD1. With 6 bases clipped from V and 1 base from J, the junction kept 5 bases outside the gene matches. CDR1 is MNHNY and CDR2 is SVGAGI in the germline V gene (reference sequence). The CDR3 loop spans 15 amino acids. CDR3 loop: CASRGRDRGTDTQYF. CDR3 coding DNA: TGTGCCAGCAGGGGCCGGGACAGGGGCACAGATACGCAGTATTTT.

The chain joins TRBV5-6 to TRBJ1-2; the D gene is possibly TRBD1 (6 bases). V shed 4 bases and J shed 8 bases, with 12 bases lying between them. Germline V gene data show CDR1 as SGHDT and CDR2 as YYEEEE. The CDR3 has 12 amino acids. The chain's CDR3 is CASSTDRRGYTF. CDR3 nucleotide sequence: TGTGCCAGCAGCACGGACAGACGGGGCTACACCTTC.

The chain carries TRBV7-8 and TRBJ2-7; D gene uncertain. CDR3 size: 14 residues. V was cut by 2 bases and J by 4 bases, with 12 bases left in between. CDR1 and CDR2 from the germline V gene are SGHVS and FQNEAQ. The CDR3 DNA reads as TGTGCCAGCAGCTTATTTGTACAGAATTACGAGCAGTACTTC. Amino acids: CASSLFVQNYEQYF.

A remark on this clone: The same CDR3 also results from other DNA sequences found in this sample. The chain is built from TRBV7-2 and TRBJ2-3, with D hard to call. Germline lookup yields CDR1 SGHTA and CDR2 FQGNSA. This CDR3 has 12 residues. V lost 4 bases to trimming and J lost 2 bases, with 4 bases between them. The CDR3 DNA sequence: TGTGCCAGCAGCTCCTACACAGATACGCAGTATTTT. Its protein is CASSSYTDTQYF. The variable domain in full, with the rest retrieved from reference TRBV7-2 and TRBJ2-3, is GAGVSQSPSNKVTEKGKDVELRCDPISGHTALYWYRQSLGQGLEFLIYFQGNSAPDKSGLPSDRFSAERTGGSVSTLTIQRTQQEDSAVYLCASSSYTDTQYFGPGTRLTVL.

Notes on this clone: Other nucleotide sequences from this sample produce the same CDR3. The chain links TRBV5-1 to TRBJ2-1; a weak D match, TRBD1 (6 bases). Per germline, CDR1 SGHRS and CDR2 YFSETQ. The CDR3 covers 15 residues. The V end lost 2 bases, the J end lost 0 bases, and 9 bases lay between the germline ends. CDR3 nucleotide sequence: TGCGCCAGCAGCTTACAGGGCGGCTCCTACAATGAGCAGTTCTTC. The encoded protein is CASSLQGGSYNEQFF.

The V call is TRBV4-1, the J call TRBJ2-5; weak D call: TRBD2 (5 bases). Trimming removed 4 bases from V and 4 bases from J, with 13 bases in between. Looked up from germline, CDR1 is MGHRA and CDR2 is YSYEKL. CDR3 length: 14 amino acids. Written as DNA, the CDR3 is TGCGCCAGCAGCCCCAGATCCAGCGGAGAGACCCAGTACTTC. This translates into CASSPRSSGETQYF.

The chain has TRBV3-1 (or the pseudogene TRBV3-2) and TRBJ2-5; TRBD1 aligns across 10 bases. This CDR3 has 15 residues. The J segment lost 5 bases and the V segment lost 5 bases, leaving 8 bases of the junction unmatched. CDR1 is LGHDT, CDR2 YNNKEL, per germline (reference sequence). CDR3 region: CASSYPGQGRETQYF. The DNA of the CDR3 is TGTGCCAGCAGCTACCCGGGACAGGGGCGGGAGACCCAGTACTTC.

V and J are TRBV5-8 and TRBJ1-5; 9 bases agree with TRBD1. V gave up 4 bases and J gave up 3 bases; unmatched junction bases: 5. Germline V CDR1 and CDR2: SGHTS, YDEGEE. This CDR3 contains 15 residues. The CDR3 DNA sequence: TGTGCCAGCAGCCGGACAGGGGTAGCCAATCAGCCCCAGCATTTT. Its translation is CASSRTGVANQPQHF.

The CDR3 sequence is CASRGGTLFIAKNIQYF. The CDR3 DNA sequence: TGTGCCAGCAGGGGCGGGACTTTGTTCATAGCCAAAAACATTCAGTACTTC. The chain joins TRBV2 to TRBJ2-4; a weak D match, TRBD2 (6 bases). The CDR3 has 17 residues. The germline V and J ends were trimmed by 6 bases and 0 bases, with 18 bases remaining between them. Germline V CDR1 and CDR2: SNHLY, FYNNEI.

With respect to this clone: Distinct nucleotide sequences in the sample also encode this CDR3. The rearrangement joins TRBV5-1 to TRBJ1-2; possible D gene TRBD1, 5 bases. This CDR3 is built from 14 residues. Germline V CDR1 and CDR2: SGHRS, YFSETQ. V lost 0 bases and J lost 4, with 10 bases in between. CDR3 sequence reads: CASSLDGGAYGYTF. Here the CDR3 DNA reads TGCGCCAGCAGCTTGGATGGCGGGGCCTATGGCTACACCTTC.